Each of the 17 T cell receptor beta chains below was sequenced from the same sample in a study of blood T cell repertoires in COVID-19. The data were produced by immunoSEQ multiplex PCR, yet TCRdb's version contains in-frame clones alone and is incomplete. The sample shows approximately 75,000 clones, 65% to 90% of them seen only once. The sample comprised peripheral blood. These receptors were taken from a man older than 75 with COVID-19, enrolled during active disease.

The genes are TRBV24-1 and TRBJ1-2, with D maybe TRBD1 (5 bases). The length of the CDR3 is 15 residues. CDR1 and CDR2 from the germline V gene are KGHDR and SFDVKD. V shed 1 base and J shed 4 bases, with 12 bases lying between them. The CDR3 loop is CATSDFRRDSYGYTF. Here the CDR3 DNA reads TGTGCCACCAGTGATTTTAGGAGGGACTCCTATGGCTACACCTTC.

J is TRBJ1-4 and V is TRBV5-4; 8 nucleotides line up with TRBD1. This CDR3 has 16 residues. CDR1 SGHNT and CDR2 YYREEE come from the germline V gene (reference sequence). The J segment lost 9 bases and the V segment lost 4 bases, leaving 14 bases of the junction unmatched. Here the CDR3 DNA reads TGTGCCAGCAGCCCAGATGGGGGGCAGGGGGCGCAAAAACTGTTTTTT. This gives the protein CASSPDGGQGAQKLFF. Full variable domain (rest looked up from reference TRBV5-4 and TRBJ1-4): ETGVTQSPTHLIKTRGQQVTLRCSSQSGHNTVSWYQQALGQGPQFIFQYYREEENGRGNFPPRFSGLQFPNYSSELNVNALELDDSALYLCASSPDGGQGAQKLFFGSGTQLSVL.

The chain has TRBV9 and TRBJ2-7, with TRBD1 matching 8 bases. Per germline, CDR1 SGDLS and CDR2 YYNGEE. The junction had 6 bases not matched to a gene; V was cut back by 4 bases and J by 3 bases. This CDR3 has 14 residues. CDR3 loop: CASSLRDRYYEQYF. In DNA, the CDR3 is TGTGCCAGCAGCTTAAGGGACAGGTACTACGAGCAGTACTTC.

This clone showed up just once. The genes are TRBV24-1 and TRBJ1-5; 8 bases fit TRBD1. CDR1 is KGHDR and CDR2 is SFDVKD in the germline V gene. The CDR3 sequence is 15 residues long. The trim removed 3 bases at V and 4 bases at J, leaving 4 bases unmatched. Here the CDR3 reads CATSDGDRLNQPQHF. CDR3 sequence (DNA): TGTGCCACCAGTGATGGGGACAGGCTAAATCAGCCCCAGCATTTT.

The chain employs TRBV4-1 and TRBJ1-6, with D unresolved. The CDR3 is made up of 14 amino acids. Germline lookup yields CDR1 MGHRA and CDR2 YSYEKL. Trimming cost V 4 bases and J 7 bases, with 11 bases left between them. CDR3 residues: CASSPYPVNSPLHF. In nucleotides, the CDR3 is TGCGCCAGCAGCCCATACCCGGTGAATTCACCCCTCCACTTT.

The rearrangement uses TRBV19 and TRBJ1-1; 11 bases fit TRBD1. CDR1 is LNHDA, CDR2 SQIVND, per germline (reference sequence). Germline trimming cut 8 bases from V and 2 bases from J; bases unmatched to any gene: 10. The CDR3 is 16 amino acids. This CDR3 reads CASVGQGALLNTEAFF. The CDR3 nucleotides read TGTGCCAGTGTCGGACAGGGGGCGCTTCTTAACACTGAAGCTTTCTTT.

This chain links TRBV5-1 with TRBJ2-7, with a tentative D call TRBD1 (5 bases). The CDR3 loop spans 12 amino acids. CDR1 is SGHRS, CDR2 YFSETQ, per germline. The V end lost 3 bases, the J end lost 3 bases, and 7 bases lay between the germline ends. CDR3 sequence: CASSYQGYEQYF. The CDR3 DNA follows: TGCGCCAGCAGCTATCAGGGCTACGAGCAGTACTTC. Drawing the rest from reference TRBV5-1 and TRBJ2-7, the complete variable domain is KAGVTQTPRYLIKTRGQQVTLSCSPISGHRSVSWYQQTPGQGLQFLFEYFSETQRNKGNFPGRFSGRQFSNSRSEMNVSTLELGDSALYLCASSYQGYEQYFGPGTRLTVT.

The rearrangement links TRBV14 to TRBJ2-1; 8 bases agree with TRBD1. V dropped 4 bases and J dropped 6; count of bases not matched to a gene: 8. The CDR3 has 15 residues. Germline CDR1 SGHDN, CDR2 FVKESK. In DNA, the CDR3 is TGTGCCAGCAGCCCCGGACAGGGAATCCCCAATGAGCAGTTCTTC. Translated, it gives CASSPGQGIPNEQFF. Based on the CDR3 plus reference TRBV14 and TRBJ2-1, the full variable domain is EAGVTQFPSHSVIEKGQTVTLRCDPISGHDNLYWYRRVMGKEIKFLLHFVKESKQDESGMPNNRFLAERTGGTYSTLKVQPAELEDSGVYFCASSPGQGIPNEQFFGPGTRLTVL.

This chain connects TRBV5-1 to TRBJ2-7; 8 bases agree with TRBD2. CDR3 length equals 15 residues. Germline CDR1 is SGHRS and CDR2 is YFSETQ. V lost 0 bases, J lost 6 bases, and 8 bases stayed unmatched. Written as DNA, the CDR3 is TGCGCCAGCAGCTTGGCGGCTAGCGGGCAGGTCGAGCAGTACTTC. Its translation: CASSLAASGQVEQYF.

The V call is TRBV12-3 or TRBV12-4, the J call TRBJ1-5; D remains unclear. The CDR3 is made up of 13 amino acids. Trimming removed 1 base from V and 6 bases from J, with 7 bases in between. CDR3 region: CASSLGAVQPQHF. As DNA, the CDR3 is TGTGCCAGCAGTTTAGGGGCAGTTCAGCCCCAGCATTTT.

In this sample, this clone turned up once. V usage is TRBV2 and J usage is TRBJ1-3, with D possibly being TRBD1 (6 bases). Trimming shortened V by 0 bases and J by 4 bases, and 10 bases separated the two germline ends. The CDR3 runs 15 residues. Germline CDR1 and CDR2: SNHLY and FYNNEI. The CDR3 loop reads CASSEARGTGNTIYF. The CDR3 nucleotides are TGTGCCAGCAGTGAAGCAAGAGGGACAGGAAACACCATATATTTT.

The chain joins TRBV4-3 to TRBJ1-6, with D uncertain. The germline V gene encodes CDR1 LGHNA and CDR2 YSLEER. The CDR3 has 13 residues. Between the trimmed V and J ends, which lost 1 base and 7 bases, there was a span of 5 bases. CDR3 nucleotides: TGCGCCAGCAGCCAAGGACTGAATTCACCCCTCCACTTT. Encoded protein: CASSQGLNSPLHF.

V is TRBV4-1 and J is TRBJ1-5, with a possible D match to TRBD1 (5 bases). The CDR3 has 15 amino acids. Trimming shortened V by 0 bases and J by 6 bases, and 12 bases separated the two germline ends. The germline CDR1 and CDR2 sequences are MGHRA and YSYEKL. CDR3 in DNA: TGCGCCAGCAGCCAAGATGGCGGGGGAATTCAGCCCCAGCATTTT. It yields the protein CASSQDGGGIQPQHF.

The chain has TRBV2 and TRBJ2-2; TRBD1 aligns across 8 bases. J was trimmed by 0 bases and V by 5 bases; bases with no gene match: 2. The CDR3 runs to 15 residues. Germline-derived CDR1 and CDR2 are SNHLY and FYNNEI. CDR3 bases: TGTGCCAGCAGTCCGGACAGGGCGAACACCGGGGAGCTGTTTTTT. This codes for CASSPDRANTGELFF.

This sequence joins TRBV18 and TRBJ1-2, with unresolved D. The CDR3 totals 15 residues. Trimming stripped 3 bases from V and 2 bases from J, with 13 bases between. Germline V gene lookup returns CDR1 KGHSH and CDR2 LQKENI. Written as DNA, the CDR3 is TGTGCCAGCTCACCGGCGGCTGATTTGAACTATGGCTACACCTTC. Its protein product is CASSPAADLNYGYTF.

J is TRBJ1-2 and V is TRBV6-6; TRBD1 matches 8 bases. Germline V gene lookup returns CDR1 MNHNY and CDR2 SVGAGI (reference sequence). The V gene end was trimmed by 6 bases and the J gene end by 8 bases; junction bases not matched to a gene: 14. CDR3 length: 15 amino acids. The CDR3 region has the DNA TGTGCCAGCAGCTTGGGGCAGGGGCCAGGGGGCGGCTACACCTTC. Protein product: CASSLGQGPGGGYTF.

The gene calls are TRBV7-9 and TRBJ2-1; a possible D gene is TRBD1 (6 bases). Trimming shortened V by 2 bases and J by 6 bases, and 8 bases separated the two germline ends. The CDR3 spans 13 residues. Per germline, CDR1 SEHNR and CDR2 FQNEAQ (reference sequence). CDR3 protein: CASSLSGANEQFF. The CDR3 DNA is TGTGCCAGCAGCTTATCAGGGGCCAATGAGCAGTTCTTC.